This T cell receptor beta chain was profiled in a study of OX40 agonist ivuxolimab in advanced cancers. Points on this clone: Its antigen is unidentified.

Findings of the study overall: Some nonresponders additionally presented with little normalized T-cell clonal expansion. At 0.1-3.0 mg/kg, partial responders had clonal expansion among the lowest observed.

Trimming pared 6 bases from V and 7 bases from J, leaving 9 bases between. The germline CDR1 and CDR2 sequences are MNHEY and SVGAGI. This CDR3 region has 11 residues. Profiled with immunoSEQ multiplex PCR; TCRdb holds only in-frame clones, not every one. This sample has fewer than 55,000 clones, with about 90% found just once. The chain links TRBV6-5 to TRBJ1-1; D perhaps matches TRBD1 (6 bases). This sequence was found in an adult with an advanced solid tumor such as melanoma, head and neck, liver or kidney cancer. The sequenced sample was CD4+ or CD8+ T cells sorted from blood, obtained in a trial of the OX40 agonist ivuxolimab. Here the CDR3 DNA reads TGTGCCAGCAGACAGGGTATTGAAGCTTTCTTT. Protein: CASRQGIEAFF.